Shown below are 27 T cell receptor beta chains from a single sample sequenced in a study of T cells in Graves' hyperthyroidism and ophthalmopathy. Regions amplified from RNA transcripts were the TCR beta CDR3 regions. HTBI primers were employed in a first-round RT-PCR of the TCR CDR3. TCRdb passed the multiplex PCR reads through MiXCR, listing each CDR3 protein once. The repertoire holds under 650,000 distinct CDR3 sequences, with under 20% as singletons. Sequenced: blood. These receptors originate from a woman in her thirties with Graves' hyperthyroidism.

This clonotype was found many times. The chain has TRBV6-1 and TRBJ1-2, with a possible D match to TRBD1 (6 bases). V was pared by 6 bases and J by 8 bases, with 16 bases between. From germline, CDR1 is MNHNS and CDR2 SASEGT. The CDR3 covers 13 residues. The CDR3 DNA is TGTGCCAGCAGGGACAGCTCTATCGTCGGCTACACCTTC. Encoded protein: CASRDSSIVGYTF.

This rearrangement joins TRBV7-3 to TRBJ1-2; no definite D call. This CDR3 contains 13 residues. Germline CDR1 reads SGHTA; CDR2 reads FQGTGA. Deletions cut 5 bases from V and 1 base from J, with 8 bases between. In nucleotides, the CDR3 is TGTGCCAGCAGCCCGCAGAGTAACTATGGCTACACCTTC. Protein: CASSPQSNYGYTF.

This chain connects TRBV5-5 to TRBJ2-1; tentatively, D is TRBD2 (7 bases). Germline CDR1 is SGHKS and CDR2 is YYEKEE (reference sequence). V lost 4 bases and J lost 8, with 16 bases in between. CDR3 length equals 14 residues. CDR3 amino acids: CASSLRGGFYEQFF. CDR3 nucleotides: TGTGCCAGCAGCCTACGCGGGGGCTTCTATGAGCAGTTCTTC.

This clonotype was observed at least ten times. The genes are TRBV29-1 and TRBJ1-2, with D possibly being TRBD1 (5 bases). V shed 2 bases and J shed 4 bases, with 5 bases lying between them. Germline V gives CDR1 SQVTM, CDR2 ANQGSEA. The CDR3 sequence is 11 residues long. The CDR3: CSVEQGYGYTF. As DNA, the CDR3 is TGCAGCGTTGAACAGGGCTATGGCTACACCTTC.

CDR3 region: CASSESGDVAFF. In nucleotides, the CDR3 is TGTGCCAGCAGTGAATCGGGGGATGTAGCTTTCTTT. This rearrangement joins TRBV28 to TRBJ1-1; D is perhaps TRBD1 (5 bases). The length of the CDR3 is 12 residues. The V gene's germline CDR1 is MDHEN and CDR2 SYDVKM. Trimming pared 5 bases from V and 10 bases from J, leaving 14 bases between.

The chain couples TRBV6-5 to TRBJ2-7; D is perhaps TRBD2 (6 bases). Germline assignment: CDR1 MNHEY and CDR2 SVGAGI. This CDR3 spans 16 amino acids. Between the trimmed V and J ends, which lost 2 bases and 2 bases, there was a span of 16 bases. The DNA of the CDR3 is TGTGCCAGCAGTTACCGTCAATCGGGGGTAACCTACGAGCAGTACTTC. The encoded protein is CASSYRQSGVTYEQYF.

The chain joins TRBV27 to TRBJ1-5; no reliable D call. The CDR3 is 12 residues long. The ends were cut back, 6 bases at V and 6 bases at J, with 9 bases in the middle. Germline CDR1 MNHEY, CDR2 SMNVEV (reference sequence). As DNA, the CDR3 is TGTGCCAGCAGCATGGGAGGTCAGCCCCAGCATTTT. Translated: CASSMGGQPQHF.

V is TRBV5-5 and J is TRBJ2-5; 9 positions match TRBD1. Losses at the gene ends were 0 bases for V and 5 bases for J; bases not matched to a gene: 2. Germline V gives CDR1 SGHKS, CDR2 YYEKEE (reference sequence). The CDR3 consists of 14 residues. The CDR3 DNA follows: TGTGCCAGCAGCTTGGGGGGGACAGGGGAGACCCAGTACTTC. Protein product: CASSLGGTGETQYF. The entire variable domain, with the rest obtained from reference TRBV5-5 and TRBJ2-5, is as follows: DAGVTQSPTHLIKTRGQQVTLRCSPISGHKSVSWYQQVLGQGPQFIFQYYEKEERGRGNFPDRFSARQFPNYSSELNVNALLLGDSALYLCASSLGGTGETQYFGPGTRLLVL.

This clonotype was seen repeatedly, ten times or more. This chain uses TRBV20-1 with TRBJ2-1, with 11 bases matching TRBD1. The CDR3 consists of 13 residues. V dropped 8 bases and J dropped 8; count of bases not matched to a gene: 8. Germline CDR1 reads DFQATT; CDR2 reads SNEGSKA (reference sequence). The CDR3 spells CSCRDRGYYEQFF. DNA of the CDR3: TGCAGTTGCCGGGACAGGGGGTACTATGAGCAGTTCTTC.

Comment on this clonotype: Just one base apart from a much larger clone, this may be a read error. The V call is TRBV2, the J call TRBJ2-1, with 10 bases identical to TRBD1. The DNA end favors TRBJ2-7, so the J call may be wrong. This CDR3 contains 16 residues. Germline V gives CDR1 SNHLY, CDR2 FYNNEI. The CDR3, as DNA: TGTGCCAGCAGTTCAGGGACAGGGGCCAATGTTAATGAGCAGTACTTC. It translates to CASSSGTGANVNEQYF.

In this sample, this clonotype turned up many times. V usage is TRBV7-3 and J usage is TRBJ2-1, with D possibly matching TRBD2 (5 bases). Germline V lookup: CDR1 SGHTA, CDR2 FQGTGA. Trimming cost V 4 bases and J 10 bases, with 11 bases left between them. This CDR3 region has 12 residues. The DNA of the CDR3 is TGTGCCAGCAGCTCCCCCGAGGGCGAGCAGTTCTTC. Amino acids: CASSSPEGEQFF.

The V call is TRBV24-1, the J call TRBJ1-5; no firm D call. This CDR3 spans 14 amino acids. The germline V gene has CDR1 KGHDR and CDR2 SFDVKD. Trimming stripped 7 bases from V and 6 bases from J, with 15 bases between. CDR3 DNA: TGTGCCACCAGCGGGCAGACGGGCGGTCAGCCCCAGCATTTT. It codes for CATSGQTGGQPQHF.

This clonotype was picked up many times. The V call is TRBV5-1, the J call TRBJ2-2, with 9 positions matching TRBD1. The CDR3 length is 15 residues. V lost 5 bases and J lost 1; bases outside the gene matches: 3. The germline gives CDR1 SGHRS, CDR2 YFSETQ. The CDR3 DNA follows: TGCGCCAGCAGAAGGGACAGGGTGAACACCGGGGAGCTGTTTTTT. Its translation: CASRRDRVNTGELFF.

The CDR3 is CASSDSGRCEQYF. The CDR3 region has the DNA TGTGCCAGCAGTGATAGCGGCCGTTGCGAGCAGTACTTC. This rearrangement joins TRBV6-4 to TRBJ2-7; D might be TRBD2 (6 bases). The CDR3 runs 13 residues. Trimming removed 3 bases from V and 6 bases from J, with 12 bases in between. Looked up from germline, CDR1 is MRHNA and CDR2 is SNTAGT.

About this clonotype itself: A much larger clone lies one base from this, so it may be a read error. The J gene is TRBJ2-7, the V gene TRBV11-2; 7 nucleotides match TRBD1. CDR1 is SGHAT, CDR2 FQNNGV, per germline. This CDR3 region has 14 residues. The chain's CDR3 is CAGSIFTGAYEQYF. In DNA form, the CDR3 reads TGTGCCGGCAGTATTTTTACAGGGGCCTACGAGCAGTACTTC. The entire variable domain, with the rest obtained from reference TRBV11-2 and TRBJ2-7, is as follows: EAGVAQSPRYKIIEKRQSVAFWCNPISGHATLYWYQQILGQGPKLLIQFQNNGVVDDSQLPKDRFSAERLKGVDSTLKIQPAKLEDSAVYLCAGSIFTGAYEQYFGPGTRLTVT.

This clonotype was detected many times. V usage is TRBV28 and J usage is TRBJ2-3, with 9 positions matching TRBD2. Germline trimming cut 5 bases from V and 6 bases from J; bases unmatched to any gene: 6. Germline CDR1 MDHEN, CDR2 SYDVKM. The length of the CDR3 is 14 residues. CDR3 sequence: CASSRLAVQDTQYF. The CDR3, as DNA: TGTGCCAGCAGTCGACTAGCGGTCCAGGATACGCAGTATTTT.

This clonotype was seen repeatedly, ten times or more. The chain recombines TRBV27 with TRBJ2-7; 9 positions match TRBD1. V lost 1 base, J lost 4 bases, and 11 bases stayed unmatched. The CDR3 runs to 17 residues. Germline CDR1 reads MNHEY; CDR2 reads SMNVEV (reference sequence). For the CDR3, the DNA is TGTGCCAGCAGTTTATTGTCTCCGGGACAGGGTTCATACGAGCAGTACTTC. Amino acid sequence: CASSLLSPGQGSYEQYF.

This clonotype came up many times. The V gene is TRBV20-1, the J gene TRBJ2-2; D remains unclear. This CDR3 is 14 amino acids long. Germline-derived CDR1 and CDR2 are DFQATT and SNEGSKA (reference sequence). V lost 0 bases, J lost 6 bases, and 11 bases lay in between. CDR3 nucleotides: TGCAGTGCTAGAGATCCAACCTGGGCCGGGGAGCTGTTTTTT. Encoded protein: CSARDPTWAGELFF.

The rearrangement uses TRBV24-1 and TRBJ2-4, with D unresolved. The ends were cut back, 3 bases at V and 1 base at J, with 9 bases in the middle. CDR3 size: 15 residues. Germline CDR1 and CDR2: KGHDR and SFDVKD. The CDR3 coding sequence is TGTGCCACCAGTGATCCCGCTGGCGCCAAAAACATTCAGTACTTC. Amino acid sequence: CATSDPAGAKNIQYF.

This clonotype was recorded at least ten times. The chain carries TRBV2 and TRBJ1-2, with D maybe TRBD1 (5 bases). This CDR3 contains 12 residues. Germline V gene lookup returns CDR1 SNHLY and CDR2 FYNNEI. The CDR3 nucleotides are TGTGCTCGGGAGGGACGGGCGGAGGGCTACACCTTC. It yields the protein CAREGRAEGYTF.

The J gene is TRBJ2-5, the V gene TRBV28, with 7 bases aligning to TRBD1. Germline CDR1 and CDR2: MDHEN and SYDVKM. The CDR3 has 11 residues. Trimming removed 6 bases from V and 14 bases from J; junction bases left unmatched: 9. The CDR3 DNA reads as TGTGCCAGCAGCGGGGACAGCCTGACTTACTTC. Residues: CASSGDSLTYF.

In this sample, this clonotype turned up many times. The chain joins TRBV2 to TRBJ1-5; D remains unclear. This CDR3 has 15 residues. Germline CDR1 and CDR2: SNHLY and FYNNEI. Trimming removed 2 bases at V and 2 bases at J, with 10 bases between. For the CDR3, the DNA is TGTGCCAGCAGTGAATGGGGATTGGGCAATCAGCCCCAGCATTTT. Translating it yields CASSEWGLGNQPQHF.

Ten or more counts support this clonotype. The gene calls are TRBV27 and TRBJ2-1; D tentatively reads TRBD1 or TRBD2 (6 bases each). Germline values: CDR1 MNHEY, CDR2 SMNVEV (reference sequence). The V and J ends lost 0 bases and 7 bases respectively, with 31 bases between them. This CDR3 has 21 amino acids. Written as DNA, the CDR3 is TGTGCCAGCAGTTTATCTAGGGGGGCAGGGTGGATAACAGGTAGAAAAAATGAGCAGTTCTTC. This encodes CASSLSRGAGWITGRKNEQFF.

This clonotype came up many times. This chain uses TRBV28 with TRBJ2-1, with TRBD1 identical over 9 bases. Germline-derived CDR1 and CDR2 are MDHEN and SYDVKM. The CDR3 loop spans 15 amino acids. Germline trimming cut 2 bases from V and 8 bases from J; bases unmatched to any gene: 7. The CDR3 region has the DNA TGTGCCAGCAGTTTAAGGGACAGGGCTTTTGATGAGCAGTTCTTC. Translating it yields CASSLRDRAFDEQFF.

This clonotype was observed a few times. The chain recombines TRBV7-2 with TRBJ2-1; 7 nucleotides match TRBD1. V dropped 8 bases and J dropped 6; count of bases not matched to a gene: 10. The germline V gene encodes CDR1 SGHTA and CDR2 FQGNSA. This CDR3 has 14 amino acids. CDR3 loop: CASGRGQPPNEQFF. CDR3 in DNA: TGTGCCAGCGGAAGGGGACAGCCGCCCAATGAGCAGTTCTTC.

This clonotype occurred many times. The chain recombines TRBV30 with TRBJ1-2, with 7 nucleotides matching TRBD1. CDR3 length equals 16 residues. Germline V lookup: CDR1 GTSNPN, CDR2 SVGIG (reference sequence). With 1 base clipped from V and 4 bases from J, the junction kept 12 bases outside the gene matches. This CDR3 reads CAWSDPPGQKRYGYTF. The CDR3 DNA reads as TGTGCCTGGAGTGATCCTCCGGGACAGAAGCGCTATGGCTACACCTTC.

In its sample, this clonotype was seen many times. The chain carries TRBV27 and TRBJ2-3; D might be TRBD1 (6 bases). The germline V gene has CDR1 MNHEY and CDR2 SMNVEV (reference sequence). The CDR3 has 16 residues. V lost 4 bases and J lost 0, with 14 bases in between. The CDR3 loop is CASSSTGMTSTDTQYF. CDR3 sequence (DNA): TGTGCCAGCAGTTCAACAGGGATGACTAGCACAGATACGCAGTATTTT.